A selection of T cell receptor beta chains follows, all from one sample in a study of blood T cell repertoires in COVID-19. Sequenced by immunoSEQ multiplex PCR; TCRdb stores in-frame clones only, minus some. The sample has more than 200,000 clones; approximately 82% are singletons. The sequenced sample was peripheral blood. Receptor source: a woman aged 65 to 85 with active or convalescent COVID-19. Each CDR3 is given with its conserved first and last residue. D genes are given only for firm matches. A row's size may be missing; if present it is once, few, many or a size class.

j_gene	abundance	v_gene	d_gene	CDR3nt	CDR3aa
TRBJ1-1	-	TRBV28	TRBD1	TGTGCCAGCAGCGAAAGACAGGGGACCGCTGAAGCTTTCTTT	CASSERQGTAEAFF
TRBJ1-4	-	TRBV24-1	TRBD1	TGTGCCACCAGTGATTCCAGGGGGAGCGGGGAAAAACTGTTTTTT	CATSDSRGSGEKLFF
TRBJ2-1	-	TRBV30	TRBD2	TGTGCCTGGATGGGGACTAGCGGGGGGGCGGAGCAGTTCTTC	CAWMGTSGGAEQFF
TRBJ2-7	-	TRBV12-3/TRBV12-4	-	TGTGCCAGCAGCCGCGGGGCACCCGAGCAGTACTTC	CASSRGAPEQYF
TRBJ2-1	-	TRBV2	-	TGTGCCAGCAGAATGGATAGCGATGAGCAGTTCTTC	CASRMDSDEQFF
TRBJ1-2	-	TRBV18	TRBD1	TGTGCCAGCTCCCCTGGACAGGGACCTATATATGGCTACACCTTC	CASSPGQGPIYGYTF
TRBJ2-7	-	TRBV6-6	-	TGTGCCAGCAGAGACCACAGGGAAGGCGACGAGCAGTACTTC	CASRDHREGDEQYF
TRBJ2-7	-	TRBV2	TRBD2	TGTGCCAGCAGAGGGACTAGCGGGGGTTACGAGCAGTACTTC	CASRGTSGGYEQYF
TRBJ1-2	once	TRBV28	TRBD1	TGTGCCAGCAGTCCGGGACAGGGAGGGTATGGCTACACCTTC	CASSPGQGGYGYTF
TRBJ2-1	-	TRBV28	TRBD2	TGTGCCAGCGCTTTCGGGACTAGCTTTTCCAATGAGCAGTTCTTC	CASAFGTSFSNEQFF
TRBJ2-7	once	TRBV7-2	-	TGTGCCAGCAGCCTAGGGCTGCGGGGCAGGAACGAGCAGTACTTC	CASSLGLRGRNEQYF
TRBJ2-1	few	TRBV28	TRBD2	TGTGCCAGCAGTATAGCGGGAGGCGGCTCTTCCAATGAGCAGTTCTTC	CASSIAGGGSSNEQFF
TRBJ2-5	-	TRBV12-3/TRBV12-4	-	TGTGCCAGCAGTTTAGACGTCAGGACCCAGTACTTC	CASSLDVRTQYF
TRBJ2-1	few	TRBV10-1	TRBD2	TGCGCCAGCATGGGCGGGAGATGGGATGAGCAGTTCTTC	CASMGGRWDEQFF
TRBJ2-4	-	TRBV5-6	TRBD2	TGTGCCAGCAGCTTGTGGGCTAGCGGGAGGATTAGGGCCAAAAACATTCAGTACTTC	CASSLWASGRIRAKNIQYF
TRBJ2-7	-	TRBV6-5	TRBD1	TGTGCCAGCAGCCGTACCGGGGACAGGGGATTCGAGCAGTACTTC	CASSRTGDRGFEQYF
TRBJ2-1	-	TRBV24-1	TRBD2	TGTGCCACCAGGACTAGCGGGCCAGAGGGGGATGAGCAGTTCTTC	CATRTSGPEGDEQFF
TRBJ2-7	once	TRBV3-1/TRBV3-2	TRBD2	TGTGCCAGCAGCCTCGGGACTAGCGGGGAGTACGAGCAGTACTTC	CASSLGTSGEYEQYF
TRBJ2-1	-	TRBV5-1	-	TGCGCCAGCAGCACGGGACTGTCCACGTATGCCAACAATGAGCAGTTCTTC	CASSTGLSTYANNEQFF
TRBJ1-5	-	TRBV2	-	TGTGCCAGCGGAGGGGGGGGGAATCAGCCCCAGCATTTT	CASGGGGNQPQHF
TRBJ1-5	-	TRBV13	TRBD1	TGTGCCAGCAGCTCCGGACAGGGGGGTCAGCCCCAGCATTTT	CASSSGQGGQPQHF
TRBJ2-7	-	TRBV28	TRBD1	TGTGCCAGCAGACCAACAGGGGGCGAGTACGAGCAGTACTTC	CASRPTGGEYEQYF
TRBJ2-3	-	TRBV11-2	-	TGTGCCAGCAGCTTAGAGGGCGGGCGGGGCCGCACAGATACGCAGTATTTT	CASSLEGGRGRTDTQYF
TRBJ2-1	-	TRBV10-3	TRBD1	TGTGCCATCAGTGAGGGGGACAGGTTGGAGCAGTTCTTC	CAISEGDRLEQFF
TRBJ1-2	-	TRBV5-1	-	TGCGCCAGCAGCCCATCGCCGACAGGCCCCTATGGCTACACCTTC	CASSPSPTGPYGYTF
TRBJ2-1	-	TRBV7-9	TRBD2	TGTGCCAGCAGCTTAGTAGGCAACCTAGGGACTAGCGGCAATGAGCAGTTCTTC	CASSLVGNLGTSGNEQFF
TRBJ2-5	-	TRBV18	TRBD1	TGTGCCAGCTCACAAGAACAGGGGGCGCGTGAGACCCAGTACTTC	CASSQEQGARETQYF
TRBJ2-5	once	TRBV7-3	-	TGTGCCAGCAGCTTAGGACTAAAAGAGACCCAGTACTTC	CASSLGLKETQYF
TRBJ2-7	-	TRBV13	TRBD2	TGTGCCAGCGCTAGCGGGAGGAGCTACGAGCAGTACTTC	CASASGRSYEQYF
TRBJ2-7	-	TRBV4-1	TRBD2	TGCGCCAGCAGCCAAGCCCTGACTAGCGGGAGTATATACGAGCAGTACTTC	CASSQALTSGSIYEQYF
TRBJ2-4	-	TRBV2	-	TGTGCCAGCAGTGAACTCCATTCCGCGGCCCTCATTCAGTACTTC	CASSELHSAALIQYF
TRBJ2-1	-	TRBV19	TRBD2	TGTGCCAGTAGTATAAGGGTGGCTAGCGGGAGGGCCAATGAGCAGTTCTTC	CASSIRVASGRANEQFF
TRBJ1-5	-	TRBV21-1	-	TGTGCCAGCAACCTACAGGGTACCAATCAGCCCCAGCATTTT	CASNLQGTNQPQHF
TRBJ1-1	-	TRBV18	-	TGTGCCTCCCTTGGGGGCATGAACACTGAAGCTTTCTTT	CASLGGMNTEAFF
TRBJ2-7	-	TRBV5-1	TRBD1	TGCGCCAGCAGCCCCGGGACAGGAGGTTACGAGCAGTACTTC	CASSPGTGGYEQYF
TRBJ2-5	-	TRBV5-1	-	TGCGCCAGCAGCTCCGGTGGGGGGTCTCAAGAGACCCAGTACTTC	CASSSGGGSQETQYF
TRBJ2-5	-	TRBV3-1/TRBV3-2	-	TGTGCCAGCAGCCAATGGGCGAGACATAGCCAAGAGACCCAGTACTTC	CASSQWARHSQETQYF